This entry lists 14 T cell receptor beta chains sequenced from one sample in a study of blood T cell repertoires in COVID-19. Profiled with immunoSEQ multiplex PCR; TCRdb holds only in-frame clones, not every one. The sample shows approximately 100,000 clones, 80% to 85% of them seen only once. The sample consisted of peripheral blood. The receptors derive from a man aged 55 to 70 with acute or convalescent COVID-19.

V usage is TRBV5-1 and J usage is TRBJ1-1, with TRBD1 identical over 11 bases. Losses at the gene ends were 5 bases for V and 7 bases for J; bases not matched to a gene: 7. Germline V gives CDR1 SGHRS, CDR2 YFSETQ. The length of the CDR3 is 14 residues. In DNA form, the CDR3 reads TGCGCCAGCAGGGACGGGACAGGGGGTATTGAAGCTTTCTTT. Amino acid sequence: CASRDGTGGIEAFF.

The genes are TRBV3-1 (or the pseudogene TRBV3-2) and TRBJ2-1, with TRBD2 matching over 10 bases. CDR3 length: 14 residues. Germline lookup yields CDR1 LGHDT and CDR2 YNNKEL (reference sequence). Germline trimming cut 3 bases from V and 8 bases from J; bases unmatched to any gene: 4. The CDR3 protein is CASSQLAGADEQFF. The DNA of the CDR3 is TGTGCCAGCAGCCAGCTAGCGGGGGCGGATGAGCAGTTCTTC.

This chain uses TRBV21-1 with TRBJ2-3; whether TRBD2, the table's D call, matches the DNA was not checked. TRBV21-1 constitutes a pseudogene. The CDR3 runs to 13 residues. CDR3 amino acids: CAEVSGGTDTQYF. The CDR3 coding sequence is TGTGCGGAGGTCAGCGGGGGAACAGATACGCAGTATTTT.

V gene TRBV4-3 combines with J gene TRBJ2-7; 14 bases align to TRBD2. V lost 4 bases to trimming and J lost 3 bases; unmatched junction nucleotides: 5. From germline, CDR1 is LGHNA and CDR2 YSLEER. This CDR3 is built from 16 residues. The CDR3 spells CASSPGTSGGHYEQYF. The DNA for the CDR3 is TGCGCCAGCAGCCCTGGGACTAGCGGGGGCCACTACGAGCAGTACTTC.

The DNA for the CDR3 is TGTGCCAGCAGCGTAGACGGAGGCGTCTCCTACGAGCAGTACTTC. Amino acid sequence: CASSVDGGVSYEQYF. The chain uses TRBV9 and TRBJ2-7; maybe TRBD2 (5 bases). The CDR3 totals 15 residues. Germline values: CDR1 SGDLS, CDR2 YYNGEE. V was clipped by 0 bases and J by 0 bases, with 10 bases between them.

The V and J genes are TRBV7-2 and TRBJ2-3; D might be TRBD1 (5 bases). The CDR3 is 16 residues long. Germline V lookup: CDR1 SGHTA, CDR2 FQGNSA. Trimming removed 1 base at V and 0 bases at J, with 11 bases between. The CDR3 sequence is CASSLEGVPSTDTQYF. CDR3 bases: TGTGCCAGCAGCTTAGAAGGGGTTCCTAGCACAGATACGCAGTATTTT.

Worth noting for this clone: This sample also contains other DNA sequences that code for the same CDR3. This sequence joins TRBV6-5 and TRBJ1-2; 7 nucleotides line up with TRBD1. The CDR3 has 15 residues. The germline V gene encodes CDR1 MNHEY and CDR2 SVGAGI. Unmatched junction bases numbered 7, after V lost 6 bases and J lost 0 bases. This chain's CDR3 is CASSLGQETNYGYTF. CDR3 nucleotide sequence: TGTGCCAGCAGCCTTGGACAGGAGACTAACTATGGCTACACCTTC.

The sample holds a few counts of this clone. Written as DNA, the CDR3 is TGTGCCAGCAGGGGGAGTGTTGGTAGCAATCAGCCCCAGCATTTT. Translating gives CASRGSVGSNQPQHF. This rearrangement joins TRBV6-5 to TRBJ1-5; no clear D. V was shortened by 6 bases and J by 0 bases, with 12 bases between the two germline ends. This CDR3 has 15 residues. CDR1 is MNHEY and CDR2 is SVGAGI in the germline V gene.

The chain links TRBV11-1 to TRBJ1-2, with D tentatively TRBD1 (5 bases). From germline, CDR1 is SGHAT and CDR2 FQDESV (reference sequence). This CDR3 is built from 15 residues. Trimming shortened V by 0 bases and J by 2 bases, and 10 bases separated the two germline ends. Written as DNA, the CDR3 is TGTGCCAGCAGCTTAGCTCCGGACAACAACTATGGCTACACCTTC. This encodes CASSLAPDNNYGYTF.

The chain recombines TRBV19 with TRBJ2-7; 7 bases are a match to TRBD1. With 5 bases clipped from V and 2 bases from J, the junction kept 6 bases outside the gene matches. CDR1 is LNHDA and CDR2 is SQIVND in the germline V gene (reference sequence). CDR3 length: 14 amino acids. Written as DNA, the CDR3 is TGTGCCAGTAGTCTATACAGGGGAACCTACGAGCAGTACTTC. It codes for CASSLYRGTYEQYF.

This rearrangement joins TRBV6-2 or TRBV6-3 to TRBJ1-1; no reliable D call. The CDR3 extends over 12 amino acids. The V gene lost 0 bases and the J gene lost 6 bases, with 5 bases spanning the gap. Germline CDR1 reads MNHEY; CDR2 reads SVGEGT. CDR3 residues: CASSYSRSEAFF. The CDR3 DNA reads TGTGCCAGCAGTTACTCTCGGTCTGAAGCTTTCTTT.

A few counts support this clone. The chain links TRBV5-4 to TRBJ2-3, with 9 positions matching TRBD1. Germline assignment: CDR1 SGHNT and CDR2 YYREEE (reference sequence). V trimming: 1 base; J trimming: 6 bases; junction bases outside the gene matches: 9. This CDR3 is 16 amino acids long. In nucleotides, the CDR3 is TGTGCCAGCAGCTTGCCGGGACAGGGAGGCGGGGATACGCAGTATTTT. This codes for CASSLPGQGGGDTQYF.

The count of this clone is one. The chain's CDR3 is CASSSTGFETDNEQFF. DNA of the CDR3: TGTGCCAGCAGTTCGACAGGGTTTGAGACAGACAATGAGCAGTTCTTC. This sequence joins TRBV27 and TRBJ2-1; TRBD1 aligns across 7 bases. The CDR3 sequence is 16 residues long. From germline, CDR1 is MNHEY and CDR2 SMNVEV (reference sequence). Trimming cost V 4 bases and J 5 bases; bases outside gene matches: 11.

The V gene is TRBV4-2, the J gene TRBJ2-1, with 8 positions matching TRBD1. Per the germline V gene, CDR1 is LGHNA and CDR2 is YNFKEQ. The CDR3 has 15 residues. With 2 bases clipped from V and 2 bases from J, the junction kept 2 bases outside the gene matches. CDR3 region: CASSQRTGPYNEQFF. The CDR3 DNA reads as TGTGCCAGCAGCCAAAGGACAGGGCCCTACAATGAGCAGTTCTTC.